Listed below are T cell receptor beta chains from one sample, sequenced in a study of T-cell memory formation after mild COVID-19. TCRdb re-analysed the 5' RACE reads in MiXCR, keeping a single row per CDR3 protein. The sample consists of approximately 300,000 distinct CDR3 sequences, approximately 16% of them appearing once. Sequencing was done on a sample of PBMCs or a T cell subset sorted from them (not recorded which). The receptors stem from a man between 18 and 29 years old who had mild COVID-19 (a few samples of this study predate the infection). Cell type and time point are not known. CDR3s include the opening cysteine and the closing phenylalanine or tryptophan. D genes are given only for firm matches. Size is omitted from some rows. Given values are once, few, many or a class for expanded clones.

clone size	D gene	J gene	V gene	CDR3 protein	CDR3 DNA
few	NA	TRBJ1-2	TRBV7-9	CASGNPYGYTF	TGTGCCAGCGGCAACCCCTATGGATACACCTTC
many	NA	TRBJ2-3	TRBV27	CASSWGGTDTQYF	TGTGCCAGCAGTTGGGGGGGCACAGATACGCAGTATTTT
many	NA	TRBJ2-5	TRBV20-1	CSARSDQETQYF	TGCAGTGCTAGATCCGACCAAGAGACCCAGTACTTC
NA	NA	TRBJ1-5	TRBV30	CAWIERQASRNQPQHF	TGTGCCTGGATAGAGCGACAGGCTTCGAGGAATCAGCCCCAGCATTTT
NA	NA	TRBJ2-3	TRBV20-1	CSARDTLRLTDTQYF	TGCAGTGCTAGAGATACGCTCCGCCTCACAGATACGCAGTATTTT
few	NA	TRBJ2-3	TRBV30	CAWSESTDTQYF	TGTGCCTGGAGTGAATCGACAGATACGCAGTATTTT
few	NA	TRBJ2-2	TRBV28	CASSLMRGRTGELFF	TGTGCCAGCAGTTTAATGCGGGGGCGGACCGGGGAGCTGTTTTTT
NA	NA	TRBJ2-6	TRBV19	CASCHSGANVLTF	TGTGCCAGTTGCCACTCTGGGGCCAACGTCCTGACTTTC
few	NA	TRBJ2-3	TRBV7-8	CASSLTSYTDTQYF	TGTGCCAGCAGCTTAACTAGTTATACAGATACGCAGTATTTT
NA	TRBD1	TRBJ2-2	TRBV20-1	CSAPRGGQGSPGDLFF	TGCAGTGCCCCAAGGGGGGGACAGGGGTCTCCCGGGGATCTGTTTTTT
NA	NA	TRBJ1-6	TRBV19	CASSIEPPSYNSPLHF	TGTGCCAGTAGTATAGAGCCGCCCTCCTATAATTCACCCCTCCACTTT